Below are 17 T cell receptor beta chains sequenced from a single sample in a study of shared clonotypes between healthy human individuals. The table came from immunoSEQ multiplex PCR; TCRdb's copy has only in-frame clones and leaves some out. The table shows over 2 million clones, with 85% to 95% occurring only once. The sequenced sample was naive CD4+ T cells sorted from blood. Stated subset: CD45RA+ positively selected. Receptor source: a man aged 18 to 35 in good health.

V and J are TRBV30 and TRBJ2-2, with D possibly TRBD2 on 5 matching bases. Germline V gene lookup returns CDR1 GTSNPN and CDR2 SVGIG (reference sequence). Trimming removed 4 bases from V and 4 bases from J, with 10 bases in between. The CDR3 is made up of 13 amino acids. The CDR3 DNA is TGTGCCTGGACCCGGAGGCGCACCGGGGAGCTGTTTTTT. Translated, it gives CAWTRRRTGELFF.

V usage is TRBV9 and J usage is TRBJ1-2, with 12 positions matching TRBD1. The CDR3 has 15 residues. V shed 3 bases, J shed 8 bases, and the junction held 8 bases outside the gene matches. The germline V gene has CDR1 SGDLS and CDR2 YYNGEE. In nucleotides, the CDR3 is TGTGCCAGCAGCGGACCGGGACAGGGGGCTGAAGGCTACACCTTC. Translated, it gives CASSGPGQGAEGYTF.

J is TRBJ2-1 and V is TRBV7-9, with 12 bases fitting TRBD2. The CDR3 runs 16 residues. CDR1 and CDR2 from the germline V gene are SEHNR and FQNEAQ (reference sequence). V shed 0 bases and J 8 bases; nucleotides not matched to a gene: 5. The DNA of the CDR3 is TGTGCCAGCAGCTTAGCGACTAGCGGGGGTGGGTATGAGCAGTTCTTC. This sequence encodes CASSLATSGGGYEQFF.

The genes are TRBV5-1 and TRBJ2-1, with 9 bases aligning to TRBD1. The V gene end was trimmed by 2 bases and the J gene end by 7 bases; junction bases not matched to a gene: 7. The CDR3 length is 15 residues. From germline, CDR1 is SGHRS and CDR2 YFSETQ. In nucleotides, the CDR3 is TGCGCCAGCAGCTTAGAGGGACAGGGTTCGAATGAGCAGTTCTTC. Translation: CASSLEGQGSNEQFF.

Concerning this clone: Other DNA sequences in this specimen translate into the identical CDR3. V usage is TRBV19 and J usage is TRBJ2-7; 8 positions match TRBD1. This CDR3 has 14 residues. After removal of 6 bases from V and 1 base from J, the junction contained 5 bases not matched to a gene. Germline V CDR1 and CDR2: LNHDA, SQIVND (reference sequence). CDR3 sequence: CASRDGQGSYEQYF. CDR3 nucleotide sequence: TGTGCCAGTAGGGATGGACAGGGTTCCTACGAGCAGTACTTC.

The chain combines TRBV7-2 with TRBJ2-2; D may match TRBD1 or TRBD2 (5 bases each). The germline CDR1 and CDR2 sequences are SGHTA and FQGNSA. This CDR3 spans 16 amino acids. Trimming stripped 5 bases from V and 0 bases from J, with 13 bases between. CDR3: CASSGTRVANTGELFF. As DNA, the CDR3 is TGTGCCAGCAGCGGGACCCGGGTCGCGAACACCGGGGAGCTGTTTTTT.

J is TRBJ2-1 and V is TRBV19; the D is unclear. Germline V gene sequence: CDR1 LNHDA, CDR2 SQIVND (reference sequence). CDR3 size: 15 residues. Deletions cut 3 bases from V and 3 bases from J, with 12 bases between. The CDR3 DNA reads TGTGCCAGTAGTATCGTTGGATCTTTCTACAATGAGCAGTTCTTC. Protein sequence: CASSIVGSFYNEQFF.

Only one count was recorded for this clone. The sample holds other DNA sequences that translate to the same CDR3. The gene calls are TRBV18 and TRBJ2-3; D not resolved. The length of the CDR3 is 14 residues. V lost 2 bases to trimming and J lost 0 bases, with 6 bases between them. Germline V gene data show CDR1 as KGHSH and CDR2 as LQKENI. The CDR3, as DNA: TGTGCCAGCTCACCAGTGCCCAGCACAGATACGCAGTATTTT. This encodes CASSPVPSTDTQYF.

CDR3 amino acids: CASTIPRCPTTSGYDYEQYF. CDR3 in DNA: TGTGCCAGCACCATACCCCGTTGTCCGACGACTAGCGGATACGACTACGAGCAGTACTTC. The chain links TRBV2 to TRBJ2-7, with 9 bases matching TRBD2. This CDR3 has 20 residues. Germline V lookup: CDR1 SNHLY, CDR2 FYNNEI. V gave up 7 bases and J gave up 3 bases; unmatched junction bases: 25.

CDR3 sequence reads: CASSSGPPRGYTF. CDR3 nucleotides: TGTGCCAGCAGCAGCGGACCCCCGAGAGGCTACACCTTC. V gene TRBV7-2 combines with J gene TRBJ1-2; D ambiguous. Germline V gene lookup returns CDR1 SGHTA and CDR2 FQGNSA. This CDR3 comprises 13 residues. V dropped 5 bases and J dropped 8 bases, with 15 bases sitting between them.

The rearrangement joins TRBV4-1 to TRBJ1-6; TRBD1 might be the D (5 bases). V lost 7 bases and J 10 bases, leaving 17 bases between the germline ends. The CDR3 has 14 amino acids. Per germline, CDR1 MGHRA and CDR2 YSYEKL. CDR3: CASTLRRGESPLHF. The DNA of the CDR3 is TGCGCCAGCACCCTACGACGGGGGGAATCACCCCTCCACTTT.

The chain couples TRBV5-1 to TRBJ2-2; 12 nucleotides align to TRBD2. Losses at the gene ends were 0 bases for V and 6 bases for J; bases not matched to a gene: 12. The CDR3 length is 19 residues. In germline, CDR1 is SGHRS, CDR2 YFSETQ. CDR3 in amino acids: CASSLAASGRARGAGELFF. CDR3 coding DNA: TGCGCCAGCAGCTTGGCCGCTAGCGGGAGGGCCCGAGGGGCCGGGGAGCTGTTTTTT.

V is TRBV6-1 and J is TRBJ2-1; D not certain. Germline V gene sequence: CDR1 MNHNS, CDR2 SASEGT. This CDR3 is 14 amino acids long. V dropped 3 bases and J dropped 8 bases, with 14 bases sitting between them. CDR3 sequence (DNA): TGTGCCAGCAGTGACAGGTACCTGGGCGATGAGCAGTTCTTC. Amino acid sequence: CASSDRYLGDEQFF.

The chain has TRBV7-8 and TRBJ2-7; D is unclear. The germline gives CDR1 SGHVS, CDR2 FQNEAQ. There are 12 residues in the CDR3. V gave up 1 base and J gave up 9 bases, with 10 bases separating them. CDR3 sequence (DNA): TGTGCCAGCAGCTTAGGTCAGTCGGGGCAGTACTTC. Translated, it gives CASSLGQSGQYF.

The chain links TRBV6-1 to TRBJ2-1; a weak D match, TRBD1 (6 bases). V was trimmed by 4 bases and J by 9 bases, leaving 19 bases between them. The CDR3 consists of 15 residues. Germline CDR1 is MNHNS and CDR2 is SASEGT. The CDR3 nucleotides are TGTGCCAGCAGTGCACCAGGGGCGCTCTCCGGTGAGCAGTTCTTC. Amino acid sequence: CASSAPGALSGEQFF.

The gene calls are TRBV11-2 and TRBJ2-1; TRBD2 matches 10 bases. CDR1 is SGHAT, CDR2 FQNNGV, per germline. This CDR3 has 16 amino acids. Losses at the gene ends were 5 bases for V and 2 bases for J; bases not matched to a gene: 6. The CDR3 spells CASSPPTSGTYNEQFF. The CDR3 nucleotides are TGTGCCAGCAGCCCCCCCACTAGCGGGACCTACAATGAGCAGTTCTTC.

This clone appeared once. Germline is not matched at one junction end, which may reflect a read error. The chain combines TRBV5-1 with TRBJ2-7; D possibly corresponds to TRBD1 (5 bases). The CDR3 length is 13 residues. The germline CDR1 and CDR2 sequences are SGHRS and YFSETQ. The chain's CDR3 is CASSLLSGREQYF. The CDR3 DNA reads as TGTGCCAGCAGCTTGCTTTCAGGGCGTGAGCAGTACTTC.